This is a list of T cell receptor beta chains from one sample in a study of T cells in Graves' hyperthyroidism and ophthalmopathy. MiXCR was run by TCRdb on the multiplex PCR reads, yielding one entry per CDR3 protein. The table has over 500,000 distinct CDR3 sequences, less than 15% seen once. Sequencing input: blood. These TCRs come from a middle-aged woman with Graves' hyperthyroidism. Both conserved end residues are part of each CDR3. D genes are given only for firm matches. Only some rows state a clone size, as once, few, many or a class for expanded clones.

v_gene,d_gene,abundance,j_gene,CDR3nt,CDR3aa
TRBV27,-,-,TRBJ2-2,TGTGCCAGCAGGGATGAGTCTAGCACCGGGGAGCTGTTTTTT,CASRDESSTGELFF
TRBV5-6,TRBD1,-,TRBJ2-7,TGTGCCAGCAAACCCAGGGGGCCGATTGTCTACGAGCAGTACTTC,CASKPRGPIVYEQYF
TRBV20-1,-,many,TRBJ2-2,TGCAGTGCTCGAAGCGGGCCGAACACCGGGGAGCTGTTTTTT,CSARSGPNTGELFF
TRBV11-1,TRBD2,few,TRBJ2-3,TGTGCCAGCAGCCCCGATGGACTAGCGGGAGTCACAGATACGCAGTATTTT,CASSPDGLAGVTDTQYF
TRBV6-1,TRBD1,few,TRBJ2-7,TGTGCCAGCACCGAGGGGGCTTTGGGGTACGAGCAGTACTTC,CASTEGALGYEQYF
TRBV11-2,TRBD1,many,TRBJ2-5,TGTGCCAGCAGCCGGGGACAGGAAGAGACCCAGTACTTC,CASSRGQEETQYF
TRBV2,TRBD2,many,TRBJ2-2,TGTGCCAGCAGTAGTAGCGGGAGGGCCAACACCGGGGAGCTGTTTTTT,CASSSSGRANTGELFF
TRBV3-1,-,many,TRBJ2-3,TGTGCCAGCAGCCAAGTGGGTTTCTATACGCAGTATTTT,CASSQVGFYTQYF
TRBV7-6,TRBD2,many,TRBJ2-7,TGTGCCAGCAGCAAAGCGGGAGGGTCTGAGCAGTACTTC,CASSKAGGSEQYF
TRBV6-1,-,few,TRBJ2-2,TGTGCCAGCATTTGGACGGGGTCGACCGGGGAGCTGTTTTTT,CASIWTGSTGELFF
TRBV7-9,TRBD2,-,TRBJ2-2,TGTGCCAGCAGCCCACTAGCGGGAGGGCCGAACACCGGGGAGCTGTTTTTT,CASSPLAGGPNTGELFF
TRBV28,-,many,TRBJ2-3,TGTGCCAGCAGTTTATCCGCTGGAAGCACAGATACGCAGTATTTT,CASSLSAGSTDTQYF
TRBV5-1,-,few,TRBJ2-3,TGCGCCAGCAGCCAGGCGGGCCTCGATGAGCAGTATTTT,CASSQAGLDEQYF
TRBV7-2,TRBD2,many,TRBJ2-1,TGTGCCAGCAGCCCCCAAGCGGGAGTATCCTTCAATGAGCAGTTCTTC,CASSPQAGVSFNEQFF
TRBV6-1,-,many,TRBJ2-7,TGTGCCAGCAGTGAAATGGACAGGGAGGGGTCCTACGAGCAGTACTTC,CASSEMDREGSYEQYF
TRBV7-8,-,many,TRBJ2-7,TGTGCCAGCAGCTTAGACTGGATGATGGGTCGTTACGAGCAGTACTTC,CASSLDWMMGRYEQYF
TRBV28,-,-,TRBJ1-1,TGTGCCAGCAGTTTCCTAGGGGCGCGGGTGTTTGACCGGCTTGTGAACACTGAAGCTTTCTTT,CASSFLGARVFDRLVNTEAFF
TRBV19,-,many,TRBJ1-5,TGTGCCAGTAGTATCGGGAGCGGGGCAGCTAGCAATCAGCCCCAGCATTTT,CASSIGSGAASNQPQHF
TRBV9,-,-,TRBJ2-1,TGTGCCAGCAGCCTCGGGCCAGCTGGGGATGAGCAGTTCTTC,CASSLGPAGDEQFF
TRBV7-9,TRBD2,-,TRBJ2-1,TGTGCCAGCAGCCCCTCGACGTCTCTAGCGGGAGTCTCCTACAATGAGCAGTTCTTC,CASSPSTSLAGVSYNEQFF
TRBV4-2,TRBD2,many,TRBJ2-1,TGTGCCAGCAGCCAAGGACTAGCGGGAGGTGCCGTTAGGGATGAGCAGTTCTTC,CASSQGLAGGAVRDEQFF
TRBV5-4,TRBD2,many,TRBJ2-1,TGTGCCAGCAGACCCGGGACTAGCGGGAGAAATGAGCAGTTCTTC,CASRPGTSGRNEQFF
TRBV20-1,TRBD1,few,TRBJ2-2,TGCAGTGCTATCCTCCCCCAAACAGGGGGCTCCGGGGAGCTGTTTTTT,CSAILPQTGGSGELFF
TRBV11-2,-,-,TRBJ2-5,TGCGCCAGCAGCCAAGCGCGGTTTCAAGAGACCCAGTACTTC,CASSQARFQETQYF
TRBV7-3,-,-,TRBJ2-1,TGTGCCAGCAGCGCTCGAGGTCAACTGTCCAATGAGCAGTTCTTC,CASSARGQLSNEQFF
TRBV12-3/TRBV12-4,TRBD1,many,TRBJ2-7,TGTGCCAGCAGTTTAGCCGGACAGGGGGCGGGTGAGCAGTACTTC,CASSLAGQGAGEQYF
TRBV30,TRBD2,-,TRBJ2-1,TGTGCCTGGAGTGAACTAGCGGGAGGGCCCAATGAGCAGTTCTTC,CAWSELAGGPNEQFF
TRBV29-1,-,many,TRBJ2-7,TGCAGCGTGGAGACAGGCTACTACGAGCAGTACTTC,CSVETGYYEQYF
TRBV12-3/TRBV12-4,TRBD2,many,TRBJ2-5,TGTGCCAGCAGTTGGAAAAGCGGGAGGGGAGAGACCCAGTACTTC,CASSWKSGRGETQYF
TRBV28,-,-,TRBJ2-5,TGTGCCAGCAGTTTTGCCCTACAGGAGACCCAGTACTTC,CASSFALQETQYF
TRBV20-1,-,few,TRBJ2-7,TGCAGTGCTAGAGATCCAAAGGGACGTTCCTACGAGCAGTACTTC,CSARDPKGRSYEQYF
TRBV20-1,-,many,TRBJ2-3,TGCAGTGCTAGCGGCACAGCACAGAATACGCAGTATTTT,CSASGTAQNTQYF
TRBV28,TRBD2,many,TRBJ2-1,TGTGCCAGCAGCCCATTGACTAGCGGAGTCTACAATGAGCAGTTCTTC,CASSPLTSGVYNEQFF